What follows are 25 T cell receptor beta chains derived from one specimen sequenced in a study of neoadjuvant anti-PD-1 for oral cavity cancer. The method was immunoSEQ multiplex PCR; TCRdb's version includes in-frame clones alone and lacks a portion of them. Of about 12,000 clones in the sample, 70% to 75% were seen once. The time point is: after neoadjuvant nivolumab, at surgical resection. Sequencing was performed on PBMCs, taken after nivolumab (anti-PD-1) treatment. The receptors originated from a person aged 40 to 85 with oral cavity squamous cell carcinoma.

The chain employs TRBV30 and TRBJ2-1, with TRBD2 matching 8 bases. The V gene's germline CDR1 is GTSNPN and CDR2 SVGIG (reference sequence). V was clipped by 4 bases and J by 4 bases; unmatched bases: 12. The CDR3 is 16 amino acids. CDR3 in DNA: TGTGCCTGGACCAAGGGAGGCGGGGGGTGGTACAATGAGCAGTTCTTC. As protein: CAWTKGGGGWYNEQFF.

The CDR3 DNA reads TGTGCCAGCAGTTCCGGACAGGGCAATCAGCCCCAGCATTTT. Translating gives CASSSGQGNQPQHF. The chain couples TRBV28 to TRBJ1-5; 7 nucleotides match TRBD1. CDR1 is MDHEN and CDR2 is SYDVKM in the germline V gene. The CDR3 spans 14 residues. After removal of 4 bases from V and 2 bases from J, the junction contained 2 bases not matched to a gene.

This clone was recorded a few times. The gene calls are TRBV25-1 and TRBJ1-3; 12 bases are a match to TRBD1. Per germline, CDR1 MGHDK and CDR2 SYGVNS. The CDR3 spans 17 residues. Trimming took 6 bases from V and 4 from J; bases not matched to a gene: 10. The CDR3 loop is CASRGTGGVRRGNTIYF. DNA for the CDR3: TGTGCCAGCAGGGGGACAGGGGGCGTCAGGAGAGGAAACACCATATATTTT.

The gene calls are TRBV7-8 and TRBJ1-1; D is perhaps TRBD1 (5 bases). V dropped 2 bases and J dropped 10 bases, with 14 bases sitting between them. CDR3 length: 13 residues. CDR1 SGHVS and CDR2 FQNEAQ come from the germline V gene. The DNA of the CDR3 is TGTGCCAGCAGCTTACCCGGGGCGAGGATAGCTTTCTTT. It yields the protein CASSLPGARIAFF.

The chain employs TRBV4-1 and TRBJ1-2, with 7 bases identical to TRBD1. There are 13 residues in the CDR3. Losses at the gene ends were 4 bases for V and 6 bases for J; bases not matched to a gene: 5. CDR1 is MGHRA and CDR2 is YSYEKL in the germline V gene. The DNA for the CDR3 is TGCGCCAGCAGCCGACTTCAGGGGGATGGCTACACCTTC. It yields the protein CASSRLQGDGYTF.

The rearrangement joins TRBV6-1 to TRBJ2-5, with D perhaps TRBD1 (5 bases). Trimming left V 8 bases short and J 1 base short, with 11 bases between. Germline V gives CDR1 MNHNS, CDR2 SASEGT. The CDR3 is 13 amino acids. This CDR3 reads CASARQIQETQYF. DNA of the CDR3: TGTGCCAGCGCCCGACAGATCCAAGAGACCCAGTACTTC.

This chain joins TRBV27 and TRBJ2-7, with 9 bases aligning to TRBD1. J was trimmed by 7 bases and V by 4 bases; bases with no gene match: 20. The CDR3 has 18 amino acids. The germline gives CDR1 MNHEY, CDR2 SMNVEV (reference sequence). The CDR3 bases are TGTGCCAGCAGTTCCACTAGCCCCCGACAGGGGGTTTTTCTGGAGCAGTACTTC. It specifies CASSSTSPRQGVFLEQYF.

The V and J genes are TRBV4-1 and TRBJ2-7; D uncertain. Between the trimmed V and J ends, which lost 4 bases and 2 bases, there was a span of 6 bases. CDR3 length equals 12 residues. The germline gives CDR1 MGHRA, CDR2 YSYEKL. The DNA of the CDR3 is TGCGCCAGCAGCCTGTTTCCCTACGAGCAGTACTTC. This codes for CASSLFPYEQYF.

This clone has a handful of counts. The CDR3 DNA reads as TGTGCCAGCAGTGGTTCGGTAGCCACCGGGGAGCTGTTTTTT. This gives the protein CASSGSVATGELFF. V gene TRBV6-4 combines with J gene TRBJ2-2; D not certain. This CDR3 is 14 amino acids long. Trimming took 4 bases from V and 4 from J, leaving 10 bases between them. Germline CDR1 is MRHNA and CDR2 is SNTAGT.

This clone has a handful of counts. The chain carries TRBV29-1 and TRBJ2-7; TRBD1 agrees at 8 bases. Germline CDR1 and CDR2: SQVTM and ANQGSEA. This CDR3 region has 17 residues. After removal of 0 bases from V and 3 bases from J, the junction contained 13 bases not matched to a gene. CDR3 residues: CSVEDSAVAGGNYEQYF. In DNA, the CDR3 is TGCAGCGTTGAAGATTCGGCTGTGGCAGGGGGCAACTACGAGCAGTACTTC.

The genes are TRBV6-1 and TRBJ1-1; possible D gene TRBD1, 6 bases. Germline-derived CDR1 and CDR2 are MNHNS and SASEGT. The CDR3 has 15 amino acids. With 8 bases removed from V and 1 base from J, the gap between germline ends came to 17 bases. This CDR3 reads CASGRRGGGNTEAFF. Here the CDR3 DNA reads TGTGCCAGCGGAAGAAGGGGAGGGGGGAACACTGAAGCTTTCTTT.

The rearrangement links TRBV16 to TRBJ2-7; a possible D gene is TRBD2 (7 bases). CDR3 size: 14 residues. Per the germline V gene, CDR1 is KGHSY and CDR2 is FQNENV. The ends were cut back, 0 bases at V and 6 bases at J, with 12 bases in the middle. CDR3 bases: TGTGCCAGCAGCCAATCGGCGGGGGCACCCGAGCAGTACTTC. Translating gives CASSQSAGAPEQYF.

The rearrangement uses TRBV11-3 and TRBJ2-1; 8 bases agree with TRBD2. This CDR3 has 18 residues. CDR1 and CDR2 (germline): SGHNT, YENEEA. Trimming removed 0 bases from V and 0 bases from J; junction bases left unmatched: 7. CDR3 sequence: CASSLDHGGTSSYNEQFF. DNA for the CDR3: TGTGCCAGCAGCTTAGATCATGGCGGGACTAGCTCCTACAATGAGCAGTTCTTC.

This clone was recorded once. V gene TRBV5-5 combines with J gene TRBJ2-3, with 10 positions matching TRBD2. Germline assignment: CDR1 SGHKS and CDR2 YYEKEE (reference sequence). V lost 3 bases, J lost 6 bases, and 7 bases stayed unmatched. This CDR3 is 15 amino acids long. Here the CDR3 DNA reads TGTGCCAGCAGCTCTAGCGGGAGAGAGTGGGATACGCAGTATTTT. It is translated as CASSSSGREWDTQYF.

The J gene is TRBJ1-1, the V gene TRBV30, with unresolved D. The length of the CDR3 is 15 residues. In germline, CDR1 is GTSNPN, CDR2 SVGIG (reference sequence). The ends were cut back, 5 bases at V and 1 base at J, with 17 bases in the middle. CDR3 sequence: CAWAWKATGNTEAFF. The CDR3 bases are TGTGCCTGGGCTTGGAAGGCGACTGGGAACACTGAAGCTTTCTTT.

This CDR3 reads CASSIGARTDTQYF. The CDR3 DNA reads as TGTGCCAGTAGTATTGGGGCCCGCACAGATACGCAGTATTTT. This chain joins TRBV19 and TRBJ2-3; TRBD1 is a possible D gene (5 bases). This CDR3 has 14 amino acids. Trimming took 3 bases from V and 1 from J, leaving 8 bases between them. Germline V gives CDR1 LNHDA, CDR2 SQIVND (reference sequence).

The chain joins TRBV4-1 to TRBJ2-7; 12 bases agree with TRBD1. J lost 5 bases, V lost 4 bases, and 6 bases had no gene match. This CDR3 has 15 amino acids. From germline, CDR1 is MGHRA and CDR2 YSYEKL. Here the CDR3 reads CASSPGGTGGNEQYF. For the CDR3, the DNA is TGCGCCAGCAGCCCAGGGGGGACAGGGGGCAACGAGCAGTACTTC.

Only a few counts were recorded for this clone. The V and J genes are TRBV28 and TRBJ1-2; perhaps TRBD1 as D (5 bases). The CDR3 is 15 residues long. V lost 2 bases and J lost 2, with 12 bases in between. Germline CDR1 and CDR2: MDHEN and SYDVKM. The CDR3 sequence: CASSLRQGLNYGYTF. CDR3 sequence (DNA): TGTGCCAGCAGTTTAAGGCAGGGACTCAACTATGGCTACACCTTC.

DNA of the CDR3: TGTGCCAGCAGCTTAGGGACTACATATGAAGCTTTCTTT. Translation gives CASSLGTTYEAFF. V usage is TRBV13 and J usage is TRBJ1-1; D remains ambiguous. Trimming pared 0 bases from V and 7 bases from J, leaving 9 bases between. Looked up from germline, CDR1 is PRHDT and CDR2 is FYEKMQ (reference sequence). The CDR3 is 13 amino acids.

J is TRBJ2-1 and V is TRBV29-1; D gene ambiguous. V was pared by 1 base and J by 5 bases, with 6 bases between. Germline CDR1 is SQVTM and CDR2 is ANQGSEA. This CDR3 has 12 amino acids. CDR3: CSVEGQNNEQFF. In DNA form, the CDR3 reads TGCAGCGTTGAAGGCCAGAACAATGAGCAGTTCTTC.

The chain uses TRBV7-3 and TRBJ2-5, with D perhaps matching TRBD2 (5 bases). Germline V gives CDR1 SGHTA, CDR2 FQGTGA. The CDR3 has 15 residues. Trimming removed 3 bases from V and 5 bases from J, with 16 bases in between. The CDR3 region has the DNA TGTGCCAGCAGCTTTGGCATATCAACGGGGGAGACCCAGTACTTC. Protein: CASSFGISTGETQYF.

V is TRBV7-2 and J is TRBJ1-2, with 11 bases fitting TRBD1. There are 14 residues in the CDR3. The J segment lost 5 bases and the V segment lost 5 bases, leaving 4 bases of the junction unmatched. Germline values: CDR1 SGHTA, CDR2 FQGNSA. The CDR3 loop is CASSTGTGGYGYTF. The CDR3 coding sequence is TGTGCCAGCAGCACCGGGACAGGGGGGTATGGCTACACCTTC.

This sequence joins TRBV9 and TRBJ2-1; 7 bases match TRBD1. Germline V gene data show CDR1 as SGDLS and CDR2 as YYNGEE. The CDR3 has 15 amino acids. V lost 0 bases and J lost 4; bases outside the gene matches: 4. The CDR3 DNA follows: TGTGCCAGCAGCGTAGAGGGGGCAACTTACAATGAGCAGTTCTTC. Translated, it gives CASSVEGATYNEQFF.

The V and J genes are TRBV2 and TRBJ2-3, with 15 bases matching TRBD2. V gave up 6 bases and J gave up 4 bases; unmatched junction bases: 5. Germline CDR1 and CDR2: SNHLY and FYNNEI. The CDR3 is 16 amino acids. CDR3 residues: CASRRTSGGAPDTQYF. The CDR3 nucleotides read TGTGCCAGCAGGAGGACTAGCGGGGGGGCTCCAGATACGCAGTATTTT.

The chain uses TRBV28 and TRBJ2-3, with a possible D match to TRBD2 (5 bases). CDR1 and CDR2 from the germline V gene are MDHEN and SYDVKM. Trimming took 3 bases from V and 0 from J, leaving 19 bases between them. The CDR3 has 18 amino acids. The CDR3: CASSFPPTGTFSTDTQYF. In nucleotides, the CDR3 is TGTGCCAGCAGTTTCCCCCCCACGGGAACCTTCAGCACAGATACGCAGTATTTT. Together with reference TRBV28 and TRBJ2-3, the CDR3 gives the full variable domain: DVKVTQSSRYLVKRTGEKVFLECVQDMDHENMFWYRQDPGLGLRLIYFSYDVKMKEKGDIPEGYSVSREKKERFSLILESASTNQTSMYLCASSFPPTGTFSTDTQYFGPGTRLTVL.